This T cell receptor (beta chain) was profiled in a study of circulating tumor DNA in untreated peripheral T-cell lymphoma (TCRdb year 2021). Library method: the immunoSEQ multiplex PCR assay. TCRdb provides this immuneACCESS table in a form limited to in-frame rearrangements. Some clones are lacking; in checked studies, under half of them reflect an unresolved V gene, and why the rest are absent is not known. The sample includes fewer than 9,000 clones, with around four fifths observed a single time. About 2.1% of the sample is held by the ten biggest clonotypes. Tumor-specific TCR clonotypes were identified by sequencing baseline tumor tissue collected before treatment. The study used next-generation sequencing of T-cell receptor sequences to monitor peripheral T-cell lymphoma patients receiving frontline treatment on a trial. For this clone: No cognate antigen has been identified for it. Compared with germline, one end of the junction differs, possibly owing to a read error.

The germline V gene gives CDR1 as SGHNT and CDR2 as YENEEA. The CDR3 has 15 amino acids, counting the end cysteine and phenylalanine. The CDR3 DNA has 45 bases and is translated from base 1. Study-wide conclusions, independent of this receptor: Tumor-specific clonotypes were identified in about 81% of patients, with identification achieved from about nine tenths of baseline tissues and 67% of baseline serum samples.

The sample consisted of tumor tissue. The receptor comes from a human donor with peripheral T-cell lymphoma. The V and J segments used are TRBV11-3 and TRBJ1-1, and TRBD1 may be the D gene, going by 5 matching bases. The sequenced DNA is TGTGCCAGCAGCCCAGCCGGGACGCTGAACACTGAAGCTTTTTTT. It is translated as CASSPAGTLNTEAFF.